Listed below are T cell receptor beta chains from one sample, sequenced in a study of vaccination and CD4 T cells after COVID-19. TCRdb called the PCR reads again in MiXCR, with one record for every CDR3 protein. The data contain 15,000 to 20,000 distinct CDR3 sequences, approximately 52% of them singletons. Antigen specificity for these receptors is unknown. Sequenced: CD4+ T cells from blood, cultured in vitro. The receptors were sampled from a human donor who had recovered from COVID-19. CDR3s include the opening cysteine and the closing phenylalanine or tryptophan. Fields, in order: V gene, D gene, CDR3 protein. A D gene is named only where the DNA matches it firmly.

>TRBV20-1|TRBD1
CSARRRLGDRGLLETQYF
>TRBV7-9|-
CASSHRDGYGYTF
>TRBV9|TRBD1
CASSPSGQGAREQYF
>TRBV5-1|-
CASSLGQQETQYF
>TRBV4-1|-
CASSPRQVTDNEQFF
>TRBV11-2|-
CASSRIDRFEAFF
>TRBV24-1|-
CATSDSGFGQPQHF
>TRBV6-5|TRBD2
CASSYFSPSGAYEQYF
>TRBV28|-
CASSSPGTTGNTIYF
>TRBV20-1|-
CSARDPRQSSYNEQFF
>TRBV6-2/TRBV6-3|-
CASSYPSQPQHF
>TRBV20-1|-
CSALPVYEQYF
>TRBV20-1|TRBD2
CSARDMPFTSGRIYEQYF
>TRBV20-1|TRBD2
CSARGDYPPETQYF
>TRBV7-2|-
CASSLVSDQVAKNIQYF
>TRBV28|TRBD2
CASSRRLAVNTDTQYF
>TRBV7-8|TRBD2
CASSPMGTSGGGSLYF
>TRBV20-1|-
CSARDHGGSGNTIYF
>TRBV20-1|TRBD2
CSASKVGLAGGYNEQFF
>TRBV20-1|TRBD1
CSASGQGGNIQYF
>TRBV7-2|-
CASSLRRGGSTDTQYF
>TRBV6-5|-
CASSYLGTAELNTEAFF
>TRBV6-4|TRBD1
CASSEGTDNNYGYTF
>TRBV19|-
CASSESRDNTQPQHF
>TRBV5-6|-
CASSRDKGLYEQYF
>TRBV19|TRBD2
CASSPWDYLTQYF
>TRBV10-1|TRBD2
CASSEARWGGRDYEQYF
>TRBV11-3|-
CASPRATQYF
>TRBV7-2|TRBD2
CASSFSISGSQETQYF
>TRBV24-1|-
CATSDFGGFVF
>TRBV2|TRBD1
CASSGTGAPNYGYTF
>TRBV29-1|-
CSVVYGRKYNEQFF
>TRBV19|TRBD1
CASSIGEGGTVNEQFF
>TRBV2|-
CASSGVGGSYEQYF
>TRBV11-2|TRBD1
CASSLGTGEYGYTF
>TRBV5-6|-
CASSLAGSSYNSPLHF
>TRBV6-1|-
CASAGDSGYGYTF
>TRBV28|-
CASSPGDKPYEQYF
>TRBV20-1|-
CSARAGGRRQPQHF
>TRBV28|-
CASSFGGSPLHF
>TRBV25-1|TRBD1
CASRGQGGYGYTF
>TRBV10-3|-
CAISEWAGEGYTF
>TRBV5-4|TRBD1
CASSLTGQGAETQYF
>TRBV2|TRBD1
CASRAARRTGQNYGYTF
>TRBV6-1|-
CASTWDRAAGETQYF
>TRBV10-3|-
CATTHTGSGNINNSPLHF
>TRBV20-1|TRBD1
CSARRGQDGTDTQYF
>TRBV24-1|TRBD1
CATSDSRGQGGTEAFF
>TRBV29-1|TRBD2
CSVDIAGSNEQFF
>TRBV7-8|-
CASSLEGQSHTEAFF
>TRBV5-5|TRBD2
CASSQGLAGGGETQYF